This T cell receptor (beta chain) is from a study of T cell responses to AZD1222 COVID-19 vaccine. General observations from the study: At baseline, seropositivity was found in only a handful of AZD1222 recipients. White British donors predominated, females outnumbered males, and clonal diversity was possibly underestimated.

Trimming removed 4 bases from V and 6 bases from J, with 18 bases in between. CDR1 is SGHNT and CDR2 is YYREEE in the germline V gene (reference sequence). The CDR3 length is 15 residues. The assay was immunoSEQ multiplex PCR, and TCRdb's table has in-frame clones only and misses some. Among 95,000 to 150,000 clones listed, 70% to 90% were seen once. With regard to this clone: Its antigen is as yet unknown.

The sequencing used peripheral blood, collected on day 0 of AZD1222 vaccination. The receptor's source is an adult in good health. The rearrangement links TRBV5-4 to TRBJ2-3, with D perhaps TRBD1 or TRBD2 (5 bases each). DNA of the CDR3: TGTGCCAGCAGCCTATCAGGGACCCCGGGGGATACGCAGTATTTT. It yields the protein CASSLSGTPGDTQYF.